The following is a T cell receptor beta chain sequence with its context. The CDR3 has 11 residues. Germline V gives CDR1 SNHLY, CDR2 FYNNEI. V was pared by 8 bases and J by 5 bases, with 9 bases between. Followed longitudinally, the Seattle patients had been enrolled during active infection. These data belong to a study of blood T cell repertoires in COVID-19. Study details: Samples of COVID-19 (acute and convalescent) were obtained from the United States, Italy and Spain. From T cells, B-cell-depleted T cells, or PBMCs came the material, which was cDNA or gDNA.

The authors' processing: Scientists estimated how many nucleated cells there were by amplifying reference gene primers. The method was immunoSEQ multiplex PCR; TCRdb's version includes in-frame clones alone and lacks a portion of them. V and J calls and clone size follow that table, whereas D and trimming were derived from the DNA. In the table there are around 250,000 clones, about 83% of which are singletons. The chain uses TRBV2 and TRBJ1-1, with D tentatively TRBD1 (5 bases). Sequencing was done on a sample of peripheral blood. The receptor was derived from a woman of 80 years or more with COVID-19, enrolled during active disease. The CDR3 nucleotides read TGTGCCAGCCGGGGGACTACTGAAGCTTTCTTT. It translates to CASRGTTEAFF. Together with reference TRBV2 and TRBJ1-1, the CDR3 gives the full variable domain: EPEVTQTPSHQVTQMGQEVILRCVPISNHLYFYWYRQILGQKVEFLVSFYNNEISEKSEIFDDQFSVERPDGSNFTLKIRSTKLEDSAMYFCASRGTTEAFFGQGTRLTVV.